The clone carrying this T cell receptor beta chain was seen ten or more times. The sample is drawn from a study of molecular identifiers for immune sequencing clone quantification. This CDR3 region has 14 residues. Deletions cut 0 bases from V and 9 bases from J, with 15 bases between. Germline V lookup: CDR1 GTSNPN, CDR2 SVGIG (reference sequence). TCRdb redid the calling of the PCR reads with MiXCR, one entry per CDR3 protein. The data show tens of thousands of distinct CDR3 sequences, 25% seen once. Naive CD8 libraries used roughly 17,000 to 1,100,000 sorted cells and 10%, 30% or 50% RNA. Based on a CD8+CD4-CCR7+CD45RA+ profile, naive CD8 T cells were sorted.

The chain is built from TRBV30 and TRBJ1-5; D might be TRBD1 (5 bases). The clonotype originates from a human donor in good health. Some libraries in this study had Jurkat cell RNA spiked in. Material for sequencing was naive CD8+ T cells from blood, with Jurkat cell RNA spiked in. Subset specified: FACS-sorted CD8+CD4-CCR7+CD45RA+ naive T cells. CDR3: CAWSVGAGIWPQHF. In DNA form, the CDR3 reads TGTGCCTGGAGTGTCGGGGCGGGGATTTGGCCCCAGCATTTT.